The 24 T cell receptor beta chains below all came from one sample that was sequenced in a study of CD8 T cells in ankylosing spondylitis. TCRdb used MiXCR to reprocess the 5' RACE reads, holding one entry per CDR3 protein. Of under 250,000 distinct CDR3 sequences in the sample, about a quarter were seen once. What was sequenced was blood, either unsorted or a sorted T cell fraction (not recorded which). Source of these receptors: a male donor with ankylosing spondylitis or in good health (not recorded which).

The genes are TRBV20-1 and TRBJ2-5, with D possibly called TRBD1 or TRBD2 (5 bases each). The length of the CDR3 is 14 residues. Trimming shortened V by 0 bases and J by 4 bases, and 12 bases separated the two germline ends. Germline CDR1 and CDR2: DFQATT and SNEGSKA (reference sequence). CDR3 region: CSARDGGRGETQYF. The CDR3 coding sequence is TGCAGTGCTAGAGATGGGGGAAGAGGAGAGACCCAGTACTTC.

The chain is built from TRBV10-1 and TRBJ1-1; D is ambiguous. There are 14 residues in the CDR3. With 5 bases removed from V and 1 base from J, the gap between germline ends came to 11 bases. CDR1 WNHNN and CDR2 SYGVQD come from the germline V gene (reference sequence). The CDR3 nucleotides read TGCGCCAGCAGTAGAGGAGGGCCGAACACTGAAGCTTTCTTT. This codes for CASSRGGPNTEAFF.

As for this clonotype: This could be a read error, since a much larger clone is one nucleotide away. The V and J genes are TRBV6-5 and TRBJ2-3, with 7 positions matching TRBD1. This CDR3 is 16 amino acids long. Germline CDR1 reads MNHEY; CDR2 reads SVGAGI. The CDR3: CANSYPGGQDPGTQYF. The CDR3 DNA follows: TGTGCCAACAGTTACCCGGGTGGACAGGACCCAGGTACGCAGTATTTT.

The CDR3 sequence is CSPRGERDYNEQFF. The CDR3 coding sequence is TGCAGTCCAAGGGGGGAGCGGGACTACAATGAGCAGTTCTTC. This rearrangement joins TRBV20-1 to TRBJ2-1, with D possibly being TRBD2 (7 bases). The length of the CDR3 is 14 residues. Germline V gene data show CDR1 as DFQATT and CDR2 as SNEGSKA (reference sequence). Trimming shortened V by 8 bases and J by 3 bases, and 17 bases separated the two germline ends.

This clonotype appeared many times. This chain links TRBV29-1 with TRBJ2-5; no definite D call. This CDR3 comprises 12 residues. Germline lookup yields CDR1 SQVTM and CDR2 ANQGSEA. Trimming removed 4 bases from V and 7 bases from J, with 13 bases in between. The CDR3 bases are TGCAGCGTTGGACCAACCATAGGGACCCAGTACTTC. Amino acid sequence: CSVGPTIGTQYF.

This clonotype was seen ten or more times. This chain uses TRBV2 with TRBJ2-5; D not resolved. The CDR3 sequence is 14 residues long. Germline V lookup: CDR1 SNHLY, CDR2 FYNNEI. V lost 2 bases to trimming and J lost 5 bases, with 12 bases between them. DNA for the CDR3: TGTGCCAGCAGTGAAACTGCCATGGGGGAGACCCAGTACTTC. Encoded protein: CASSETAMGETQYF.

This clonotype was seen only a few times. The V call is TRBV5-1, the J call TRBJ2-5; possibly TRBD1 or TRBD2 for D (5 bases each). The CDR3 totals 16 residues. Trimming stripped 1 base from V and 1 base from J, with 14 bases between. Germline loops: CDR1 SGHRS, CDR2 YFSETQ. Here the CDR3 DNA reads TGCGCCAGCAGCTTGTCTCCGAGTGGGGGCCAAGAGACCCAGTACTTC. It yields the protein CASSLSPSGGQETQYF.

This chain uses TRBV20-1 with TRBJ1-5, with D perhaps matching TRBD1 (5 bases). Germline V gene data show CDR1 as DFQATT and CDR2 as SNEGSKA (reference sequence). This CDR3 is 14 amino acids long. Trimming shortened V by 4 bases and J by 2 bases, and 12 bases separated the two germline ends. For the CDR3, the DNA is TGCAGTGCTATCCGAGGGGCGGGCAATCAGCCCCAGCATTTT. Translation gives CSAIRGAGNQPQHF.

This chain connects TRBV10-3 to TRBJ2-1; 9 nucleotides align to TRBD2. In germline, CDR1 is ENHRY, CDR2 SYGVKD. Trimming at V came to 0 bases and at J to 8 bases, leaving 11 bases not matched to a gene. This CDR3 contains 17 residues. The chain's CDR3 is CAISESSGAGGRDEQFF. The CDR3 DNA follows: TGTGCCATCAGTGAGTCGAGCGGCGCGGGAGGGCGCGATGAGCAGTTCTTC.

CDR3 sequence reads: CASSPHQGAGAKNIQYF. The DNA of the CDR3 is TGTGCCAGCAGTCCCCATCAGGGGGCGGGGGCCAAAAACATTCAGTACTTC. The V call is TRBV28, the J call TRBJ2-4; 8 bases fit TRBD1. CDR1 and CDR2 (germline): MDHEN, SYDVKM. This CDR3 is 17 amino acids long. Germline trimming cut 5 bases from V and 1 base from J; bases unmatched to any gene: 10.

This clonotype has just a few counts. The genes are TRBV10-3 and TRBJ1-3; the D gene is possibly TRBD1 (5 bases). V gave up 10 bases and J gave up 2 bases, with 30 bases separating them. The CDR3 spans 19 residues. Per the germline V gene, CDR1 is ENHRY and CDR2 is SYGVKD. The CDR3 loop is CATQGHNPEPKGTGNTIYF. In DNA form, the CDR3 reads TGTGCCACCCAGGGCCACAACCCGGAGCCCAAGGGTACTGGAAACACCATATATTTT.

This sequence joins TRBV20-1 and TRBJ2-7; weak D call: TRBD2 (5 bases). The CDR3 is 12 amino acids. Deletions cut 6 bases from V and 3 bases from J, with 12 bases between. The germline V gene has CDR1 DFQATT and CDR2 SNEGSKA (reference sequence). The CDR3 DNA follows: TGCAGTGCCCCGTTAGGAGGCTACGAGCAGTACTTC. This encodes CSAPLGGYEQYF.

The rearrangement links TRBV5-1 to TRBJ2-3; 9 positions agree with TRBD1. CDR1 and CDR2 from the germline V gene are SGHRS and YFSETQ. Trimming at V came to 5 bases and at J to 5 bases, leaving 15 bases not matched to a gene. The CDR3 has 17 residues. The CDR3 nucleotides are TGCGCCAGCAGTAATCCCCCGGGACAGGGATGGAGAGATACGCAGTATTTT. Translating gives CASSNPPGQGWRDTQYF.

The rearrangement uses TRBV29-1 and TRBJ2-5; TRBD1 matches 7 bases. V lost 7 bases to trimming and J lost 3 bases; unmatched junction nucleotides: 5. The CDR3 is 12 residues long. CDR1 and CDR2 from the germline V gene are SQVTM and ANQGSEA. The CDR3: CSGGTAKETQYF. The CDR3 nucleotides are TGCAGCGGAGGGACAGCTAAAGAGACCCAGTACTTC.

This clonotype was picked up many times. V and J are TRBV12-3 or TRBV12-4 and TRBJ2-7; TRBD1 agrees at 8 bases. This CDR3 is built from 14 residues. J was trimmed by 7 bases and V by 4 bases; bases with no gene match: 9. CDR3 sequence reads: CASSSQGDLGEQYF. The CDR3 bases are TGTGCCAGCAGTTCACAGGGGGACCTGGGTGAGCAGTACTTC.

V and J are TRBV4-1 and TRBJ1-5, with D perhaps TRBD1 (6 bases). Germline CDR1 and CDR2: MGHRA and YSYEKL. Trimming shortened V by 4 bases and J by 4 bases, and 14 bases separated the two germline ends. CDR3 size: 15 residues. CDR3 region: CASSRLQTGNQPQHF. The CDR3 bases are TGCGCCAGCAGCCGACTACAAACAGGGAATCAGCCCCAGCATTTT.

This clonotype came up many times. CDR3: CASSEGWGERGEQYF. CDR3 sequence (DNA): TGTGCCAGCAGTGAAGGATGGGGGGAGAGGGGCGAGCAGTACTTC. The genes are TRBV25-1 and TRBJ2-7, with a tentative D call TRBD2 (6 bases). V lost 2 bases and J lost 6, with 17 bases in between. Germline V lookup: CDR1 MGHDK, CDR2 SYGVNS. The CDR3 is 15 residues long.

The chain combines TRBV7-9 with TRBJ2-1; 9 bases match TRBD1. Per the germline V gene, CDR1 is SEHNR and CDR2 is FQNEAQ (reference sequence). There are 15 residues in the CDR3. Trimming removed 5 bases from V and 4 bases from J; junction bases left unmatched: 6. CDR3 DNA: TGTGCCAGCAGCCACAGGGACAGGGAGTACAATGAGCAGTTCTTC. Residues: CASSHRDREYNEQFF.

The chain is built from TRBV19 and TRBJ1-2, with D unclear. V lost 3 bases and J 2 bases, leaving 13 bases between the germline ends. Per the germline V gene, CDR1 is LNHDA and CDR2 is SQIVND (reference sequence). CDR3 length: 15 residues. The CDR3 sequence is CASSIPGRQNYGYTF. The CDR3 nucleotides are TGTGCCAGTAGTATTCCCGGCAGACAAAACTATGGCTACACCTTC.

This clonotype was detected ten times or more. The rearrangement uses TRBV29-1 and TRBJ1-2; D might be TRBD1 (5 bases). This CDR3 is 12 amino acids long. The V gene's germline CDR1 is SQVTM and CDR2 ANQGSEA. V shed 4 bases and J shed 8 bases, with 14 bases lying between them. For the CDR3, the DNA is TGCAGCGTTGCGGAGGGGTACAGCGGCTACACCTTC. It codes for CSVAEGYSGYTF.

This clonotype has more than one count but fewer than ten. The chain couples TRBV25-1 to TRBJ2-5; perhaps TRBD2 as D (6 bases). The germline CDR1 and CDR2 sequences are MGHDK and SYGVNS. The V gene lost 2 bases and the J gene lost 1 base, with 14 bases spanning the gap. The CDR3 consists of 16 residues. The CDR3 nucleotides are TGTGCCAGCAGTGAAGGCGTAGCGGAGGGCCAAGAGACCCAGTACTTC. It yields the protein CASSEGVAEGQETQYF.

This clonotype was counted many times. In nucleotides, the CDR3 is TGTGCCAGCAGTTTAAGGACAGTCAAAAACATTCAGTACTTC. It is translated as CASSLRTVKNIQYF. The rearrangement uses TRBV12-3 or TRBV12-4 and TRBJ2-4; a possible D gene is TRBD1 (6 bases). This CDR3 comprises 14 residues. V was shortened by 2 bases and J by 3 bases, with 8 bases between the two germline ends.

This clonotype was counted once. The chain recombines TRBV12-3 or TRBV12-4 with TRBJ2-1, with D unclear. This CDR3 has 13 amino acids. Trimming cost V 2 bases and J 7 bases, with 9 bases left between them. The CDR3 here is CASSLRAANEQFF. The CDR3 DNA reads as TGTGCCAGCAGTTTAAGGGCAGCTAATGAGCAGTTCTTC.

The CDR3 sequence is CASSYGNEKLFF. CDR3 in DNA: TGTGCCAGCAGTTACGGTAATGAAAAACTGTTTTTT. This chain joins TRBV6-6 and TRBJ1-4, with D hard to call. Trimming took off 2 bases at V and 4 bases at J, with 2 bases between the two ends. Germline lookup yields CDR1 MNHNY and CDR2 SVGAGI (reference sequence). The CDR3 is 12 residues long.